This T cell receptor beta chain was observed in a study of T-cell memory formation after mild COVID-19. Study findings and constraints: Among contracting clones, CD4+ were mainly CM/EM and CD8+ enriched in EMRA.

The germline gives CDR1 MGHRA, CDR2 YSYEKL. The CDR3 is 14 amino acids. V dropped 3 bases and J dropped 5 bases, with 11 bases sitting between them. Via MiXCR, TCRdb re-called the 5' RACE reads, giving one row per CDR3 protein. The sample includes 110,000 or so distinct CDR3 sequences, about 24% seen only once; the top ten take about 38%. Notes on this clonotype: What it recognizes is unknown.

The chain couples TRBV4-1 to TRBJ1-5; D ambiguous. Input material: PBMCs or a T cell subset sorted from them (not recorded which). This TCR came from a man aged 18-30 years who had mild COVID-19 (a few samples of this study predate the infection). Cell type and time point are not known. The CDR3 sequence is CASSQTPADQPQHF. The DNA for the CDR3 is TGCGCCAGCAGCCAGACCCCCGCGGATCAGCCCCAGCATTTT.